This passage covers 11 T cell receptor beta chains from one sample sequenced in a study of beta chain features in type 1 diabetes. The whole isolated RNA underwent reverse transcription, so sequencing captured expressed TCRB transcripts. Clones were read by immunoSEQ multiplex PCR, and TCRdb kept only the in-frame ones, dropping some. The table has roughly 380,000 clones, about 20% seen once. Sequences were obtained from naive CD4+ T cells from blood. The origin of the receptors is a woman between 18 and 29 years old in good health.

This sequence joins TRBV29-1 and TRBJ2-1; D is unresolved. CDR3 size: 13 residues. CDR1 and CDR2 (germline): SQVTM, ANQGSEA. Trimming shortened V by 5 bases and J by 1 base, and 9 bases separated the two germline ends. Here the CDR3 reads CSVSKQSYNEQFF. The CDR3 DNA reads as TGCAGCGTTTCGAAGCAATCCTACAATGAGCAGTTCTTC.

A few counts support this clone. The chain carries TRBV27 and TRBJ2-3; a possible D gene is TRBD2 (6 bases). CDR1 and CDR2 from the germline V gene are MNHEY and SMNVEV (reference sequence). V was clipped by 4 bases and J by 5 bases, with 10 bases between them. The CDR3 totals 13 residues. The CDR3 loop reads CASSYLGGDTQYF. Here the CDR3 DNA reads TGTGCCAGCAGTTACTTGGGGGGAGATACGCAGTATTTT.

This clone was recorded a few times. The chain employs TRBV29-1 and TRBJ2-3; 8 bases are shared with TRBD1. After removal of 1 base from V and 2 bases from J, the junction contained 5 bases not matched to a gene. The CDR3 has 15 residues. CDR1 is SQVTM and CDR2 is ANQGSEA in the germline V gene. In DNA form, the CDR3 reads TGCAGCGTTGAAGTCGACAGGGGTTTCACAGATACGCAGTATTTT. It yields the protein CSVEVDRGFTDTQYF.

The CDR3 sequence is CASSFTTGDSYEQYF. DNA for the CDR3: TGCGCCAGCAGCTTCACGACGGGGGACTCCTACGAGCAGTACTTC. This chain joins TRBV5-1 and TRBJ2-7; TRBD2 might be the D (6 bases). Trimming removed 2 bases from V and 0 bases from J, with 12 bases in between. This CDR3 contains 15 residues. Germline V gene data show CDR1 as SGHRS and CDR2 as YFSETQ.

V is TRBV19 and J is TRBJ1-2; D not resolved. Germline V lookup: CDR1 LNHDA, CDR2 SQIVND (reference sequence). The CDR3 is 12 amino acids. V was trimmed by 6 bases and J by 4 bases, leaving 9 bases between them. The CDR3 loop reads CASSLRSYGYTF. The CDR3 nucleotides read TGTGCCAGTAGCTTGCGGAGCTATGGCTACACCTTC.

In its sample, this clone was seen a few times. Other DNA sequences of this sample code for an identical CDR3. The rearrangement links TRBV2 to TRBJ1-2; D is uncertain. Trimming shortened V by 1 base and J by 2 bases, and 5 bases separated the two germline ends. This CDR3 spans 13 amino acids. In germline, CDR1 is SNHLY, CDR2 FYNNEI. This CDR3 reads CASSEGQNYGYTF. The CDR3 DNA sequence: TGTGCCAGCAGTGAAGGGCAAAACTATGGCTACACCTTC.

The chain's CDR3 is CASYPRGGSGANVLTF. CDR3 DNA: TGTGCCAGCTACCCTCGAGGAGGGTCTGGGGCCAACGTCCTGACTTTC. The chain carries TRBV7-2 and TRBJ2-6; D is perhaps TRBD2 (6 bases). The CDR3 consists of 16 residues. Deletions cut 8 bases from V and 1 base from J, with 15 bases between. Per the germline V gene, CDR1 is SGHTA and CDR2 is FQGNSA.

The chain combines TRBV5-1 with TRBJ2-3; D is possibly TRBD2 (7 bases). Germline assignment: CDR1 SGHRS and CDR2 YFSETQ. The V end lost 5 bases, the J end lost 2 bases, and 15 bases lay between the germline ends. There are 15 residues in the CDR3. In nucleotides, the CDR3 is TGCGCCAGCAGGAGAGAGGGGGGGATCACAGATACGCAGTATTTT. Protein sequence: CASRREGGITDTQYF. The full variable domain, in which reference TRBV5-1 and TRBJ2-3 provide the parts outside the CDR3, is KAGVTQTPRYLIKTRGQQVTLSCSPISGHRSVSWYQQTPGQGLQFLFEYFSETQRNKGNFPGRFSGRQFSNSRSEMNVSTLELGDSALYLCASRREGGITDTQYFGPGTRLTVL.

This chain links TRBV4-2 with TRBJ1-1; D perhaps matches TRBD1 (5 bases). Trimming pared 4 bases from V and 5 bases from J, leaving 14 bases between. CDR1 is LGHNA and CDR2 is YNFKEQ in the germline V gene. The CDR3 length is 14 residues. The CDR3: CASSLHGGATEAFF. CDR3 DNA sequence: TGTGCCAGCAGCCTCCACGGGGGTGCGACTGAAGCTTTCTTT.

About this clone: Other DNA sequences in this sample translate to the same CDR3. The chain links TRBV5-4 to TRBJ2-3; 7 bases are a match to TRBD1. Germline trimming cut 4 bases from V and 2 bases from J; bases unmatched to any gene: 4. This CDR3 contains 14 residues. From germline, CDR1 is SGHNT and CDR2 YYREEE (reference sequence). CDR3 coding DNA: TGTGCCAGCAGCCTCGGACAGGCCACAGATACGCAGTATTTT. This codes for CASSLGQATDTQYF. Full variable domain (outside the CDR3, taken from reference TRBV5-4 and TRBJ2-3): ETGVTQSPTHLIKTRGQQVTLRCSSQSGHNTVSWYQQALGQGPQFIFQYYREEENGRGNFPPRFSGLQFPNYSSELNVNALELDDSALYLCASSLGQATDTQYFGPGTRLTVL.

This clone appeared a few times. The chain couples TRBV19 to TRBJ1-2, with D tentatively TRBD1 (5 bases). Germline CDR1 reads LNHDA; CDR2 reads SQIVND (reference sequence). The CDR3 has 13 residues. The V end was cut by 5 bases, the J end by 5 bases, with 12 bases between. The CDR3 sequence: CASSSDSPYGYTF. CDR3 coding DNA: TGTGCCAGTAGTTCCGACAGCCCTTATGGCTACACCTTC.